The clone carrying this TCR beta chain came up many times. Antigen: not known. TCRdb reprocessed the 5' RACE reads via MiXCR and lists one record per CDR3 protein. This table has roughly 220,000 distinct CDR3 sequences, 5.5% to 7.5% appearing once. The CDR3 spans 15 residues. The junction had 6 bases not matched to a gene; V was cut back by 3 bases and J by 5 bases. Germline CDR1 and CDR2: SGDLS and YYNGEE. This specimen comes from a study of identical twins. Study-level findings and limits: Potential partial confounding of zero-insertion analyses by invariant MAIT and iNKT cells was noted.

These data were likewise used in another study, on T cells expressing NK-cell markers. That work states: Seropositivity for HCMV was found in seven of the eight sequenced donors, with one seronegative.

Sequencing was performed on CD8+ T cells sorted from blood. This chain connects TRBV9 to TRBJ2-5, with 11 positions matching TRBD2. The receptor was derived from a young woman in good health. This chain's CDR3 is CASSEAASGGETQYF. CDR3 nucleotide sequence: TGTGCCAGCAGCGAGGCGGCTAGCGGGGGGGAGACCCAGTACTTC.